A selection of T cell receptor beta chains follows, all from one sample in a study of blood T cell repertoires in COVID-19. TCRdb's table, derived via immunoSEQ multiplex PCR, lists solely in-frame clones and lacks some. This sample carries a few hundred thousand clones, 85% to 90% of them seen once, and the ten largest clones take 2.9%. Sequencing input: PBMCs or T cells enriched from blood (not recorded which). Every receptor here comes from a woman in her forties or fifties who had been exposed to COVID-19. The CDR3 runs from the conserved cysteine through the conserved F or W. Fields, in order: V gene, D gene, clone size, J gene, CDR3 protein, CDR3 DNA. D genes are given only for firm matches. Clone size is shown for a subset of rows, as once, few, many or a class of expanded clone.

TRBV11-2	TRBD2	-	TRBJ2-7	CASSLAAFRAGGAPYEQYF	TGTGCCAGCAGCTTAGCAGCATTCCGGGCGGGGGGCGCCCCCTACGAGCAGTACTTC
TRBV27	TRBD1	few	TRBJ1-6	CASSSYRDSNSPLHF	TGTGCCAGCAGTTCCTACCGGGACAGTAATTCACCCCTCCACTTT
TRBV2	TRBD1	-	TRBJ1-2	CATGGQGFVIYGYTF	TGTGCCACAGGGGGACAGGGTTTCGTGATCTATGGCTACACCTTC
TRBV28	TRBD2	-	TRBJ2-3	CASRQWGGGADTQYF	TGTGCCAGCAGGCAATGGGGGGGTGGCGCAGATACGCAGTATTTT
TRBV25-1	TRBD1	-	TRBJ1-6	CASSEQGVVSPLHF	TGTGCCAGCAGCGAACAGGGGGTGGTGTCACCCCTCCACTTT
TRBV2	-	once	TRBJ1-4	CASREQGTTNEKLFF	TGTGCCAGCAGAGAACAGGGAACAACTAATGAAAAACTGTTTTTT
TRBV30	-	-	TRBJ1-4	CAWRGLGVGNEKLFF	TGTGCCTGGAGGGGGTTAGGGGTGGGGAATGAAAAACTGTTTTTT
TRBV6-5	TRBD1	-	TRBJ1-4	CASTLTGTGGEKLFF	TGTGCCAGCACCTTGACCGGGACAGGGGGTGAAAAACTGTTTTTT
TRBV2	-	-	TRBJ1-1	CASKGHGLTNTEAFF	TGTGCCAGCAAGGGACACGGTCTTACGAACACTGAAGCTTTCTTT
TRBV5-1	-	-	TRBJ2-3	CASSLAVLEDTDTQYF	TGCGCCAGCAGCTTGGCGGTGTTAGAAGACACAGATACGCAGTATTTT
TRBV15	-	once	TRBJ1-2	CATSRDLNYGYTF	TGTGCCACCAGCAGAGACCTTAACTATGGCTACACCTTC
TRBV5-4	TRBD2	once	TRBJ2-7	CASSPLGTSGTYEQYF	TGTGCCAGCAGCCCTTTGGGGACTAGCGGTACCTACGAGCAGTACTTC
TRBV7-9	-	-	TRBJ2-1	CASSQGTRNGNEQFF	TGTGCCAGCAGCCAGGGGACCCGCAACGGCAATGAGCAGTTCTTC
TRBV19	TRBD2	-	TRBJ2-2	CASSTTSVAGELFF	TGTGCCAGTAGCACTACTAGCGTAGCCGGGGAGCTGTTTTTT
TRBV30	TRBD1	-	TRBJ1-5	CAWSNRGSSNQPQHF	TGTGCCTGGAGTAACAGGGGTTCAAGCAATCAGCCCCAGCATTTT
TRBV28	-	once	TRBJ2-3	CASSPVRGGLLDTQYF	TGTGCCAGCAGTCCTGTGAGGGGGGGCCTGTTAGATACGCAGTATTTT
TRBV6-1	-	few	TRBJ1-5	CASSESGGNQPQHF	TGTGCCAGCAGTGAGTCAGGGGGCAATCAGCCCCAGCATTTT
TRBV7-9	-	-	TRBJ2-3	CASRPGQVVGGDTQYF	TGTGCCAGCAGACCAGGGCAGGTAGTAGGAGGGGATACGCAGTATTTT
TRBV28	-	few	TRBJ2-2	CASSTPGWGHLNTGELFF	TGTGCCAGCAGCACCCCCGGCTGGGGACACCTGAACACCGGGGAGCTGTTTTTT
TRBV30	-	-	TRBJ1-5	CAWTRGLNQPQHF	TGTGCCTGGACCAGGGGTCTCAATCAGCCCCAGCATTTT
TRBV5-1	-	-	TRBJ1-2	CASSFPGGQGYTF	TGCGCCAGCAGCTTTCCCGGAGGGCAAGGCTACACCTTC
TRBV4-1	-	-	TRBJ2-3	CASSQGFSSPTDTQYF	TGCGCCAGCAGCCAAGGGTTTTCGAGTCCCACAGATACGCAGTATTTT
TRBV30	-	-	TRBJ2-2	CAWRTDTYTGELFF	TGTGCCTGGAGAACGGACACCTACACCGGGGAGCTGTTTTTT
TRBV30	-	-	TRBJ2-7	CAWSRAGIAYEQYF	TGTGCCTGGAGTAGGGCAGGGATCGCCTACGAGCAGTACTTC
TRBV4-1	TRBD1	-	TRBJ1-2	CASSQDWSTGTDRSNYGYTF	TGCGCCAGCAGCCAAGATTGGTCTACGGGGACAGATCGTTCTAACTATGGCTACACCTTC
TRBV11-2	-	-	TRBJ2-2	CASSLVPPGRGGELFF	TGTGCCAGCAGCTTAGTCCCGCCGGGTCGGGGCGGGGAGCTGTTTTTT
TRBV2	-	-	TRBJ2-1	CAGDNEVEVDEQFF	TGTGCCGGGGATAACGAGGTGGAGGTTGATGAGCAGTTCTTC
TRBV10-3	TRBD1	-	TRBJ2-3	CAISPDRAPTDTQYF	TGTGCCATCAGCCCGGACAGGGCGCCCACAGATACGCAGTATTTT
TRBV19	-	-	TRBJ1-5	CASKTEWGVGQPQHF	TGTGCCAGTAAAACGGAGTGGGGGGTTGGTCAGCCCCAGCATTTT
TRBV12-3/TRBV12-4	TRBD2	-	TRBJ2-4	CASTPGGNIQYF	TGTGCCAGCACCCCGGGGGGAAACATTCAGTACTTC
TRBV7-2	-	-	TRBJ2-1	CASSTYSYNEQFF	TGTGCCAGCAGCACTTACTCCTACAATGAGCAGTTCTTC
TRBV5-4	TRBD1	-	TRBJ2-7	CASSLASGTGYEQYF	TGTGCCAGCAGCTTGGCCTCAGGGACAGGCTACGAGCAGTACTTC
TRBV27	TRBD1	-	TRBJ1-1	CASRKTGATEAFF	TGTGCCAGCAGGAAGACAGGGGCCACTGAAGCTTTCTTT
TRBV7-8	-	-	TRBJ2-5	CASSRSLETQYF	TGTGCCAGCAGCCGCTCCCTTGAGACCCAGTACTTC
TRBV28	TRBD1	-	TRBJ2-7	CASSRSGTGSYEQYF	TGTGCCAGCAGTCGCTCCGGGACAGGGTCCTACGAGCAGTACTTC
TRBV20-1	-	-	TRBJ1-4	CSASGPYHATNEKLFF	TGCAGTGCTAGTGGGCCGTACCATGCAACTAATGAAAAACTGTTTTTT
TRBV28	-	-	TRBJ1-4	CASSPDSYEKLFF	TGTGCCAGCAGTCCAGACAGTTATGAAAAACTGTTTTTT
TRBV2	TRBD1	-	TRBJ1-6	CASRIRDRNSPLHF	TGTGCCAGCAGAATCCGGGACAGAAATTCACCCCTCCACTTT
TRBV3-1/TRBV3-2	-	-	TRBJ2-7	CASSQDGVSYEQYF	TGTGCCAGCAGCCAAGACGGGGTCTCCTACGAGCAGTACTTC
TRBV29-1	-	-	TRBJ1-1	CSVEDSDRGTEAFF	TGCAGCGTTGAAGATTCGGACCGGGGAACTGAAGCTTTCTTT
TRBV28	TRBD2	-	TRBJ2-3	CASSLVGGLDTQYF	TGTGCCAGCAGTTTGGTCGGGGGGTTGGATACGCAGTATTTT
TRBV27	-	-	TRBJ1-5	CASSLAILQPQHF	TGTGCCAGCAGTCTGGCCATCTTGCAGCCCCAGCATTTT
TRBV28	-	once	TRBJ1-6	CASTRTVSPLHF	TGTGCCAGCACCAGGACAGTCTCACCCCTCCACTTT
TRBV29-1	-	-	TRBJ2-7	CSVETEGSYEQYF	TGCAGCGTTGAGACAGAAGGCTCCTACGAGCAGTACTTC
TRBV29-1	-	-	TRBJ2-7	CSYERGYEQYF	TGCAGCTATGAGAGGGGGTACGAGCAGTACTTC
TRBV7-7	-	-	TRBJ2-2	CASSSGYTGELFF	TGTGCTAGCAGCTCAGGGTACACCGGGGAGCTGTTTTTT
TRBV5-1	-	once	TRBJ2-1	CASSITPSHGGEQFF	TGCGCCAGCAGCATAACACCATCCCATGGTGGTGAGCAGTTCTTC
TRBV18	-	once	TRBJ2-6	CASSPMTGGISGANVLTF	TGTGCCAGCTCACCGATGACAGGAGGTATCTCTGGGGCCAACGTCCTGACTTTC
TRBV11-1	-	-	TRBJ2-7	CASSSHSTRRTYEQYF	TGTGCCAGCAGCTCCCATTCGACTCGACGGACCTACGAGCAGTACTTC
TRBV28	-	-	TRBJ1-2	CASSPFGGDYGYTF	TGTGCCAGCAGTCCCTTCGGGGGGGACTATGGCTACACCTTC
TRBV11-2	-	-	TRBJ1-2	CASSLDGVGNRPF	TGTGCCAGCAGCTTAGATGGTGTCGGGAACCGACCCTTC
TRBV5-1	TRBD1	-	TRBJ2-7	CASSLATGTGQTLYEQYF	TGCGCCAGCAGCTTAGCCACGGGGACAGGCCAAACCTTATACGAGCAGTACTTC
TRBV19	-	-	TRBJ1-5	CASSIDGGHNQPQHF	TGTGCCAGTAGTATAGACGGGGGGCACAATCAGCCCCAGCATTTT
TRBV7-8	TRBD1	once	TRBJ2-7	CASSRDRGQTYEQYF	TGTGCCAGCAGCCGAGACAGGGGCCAGACCTACGAGCAGTACTTC